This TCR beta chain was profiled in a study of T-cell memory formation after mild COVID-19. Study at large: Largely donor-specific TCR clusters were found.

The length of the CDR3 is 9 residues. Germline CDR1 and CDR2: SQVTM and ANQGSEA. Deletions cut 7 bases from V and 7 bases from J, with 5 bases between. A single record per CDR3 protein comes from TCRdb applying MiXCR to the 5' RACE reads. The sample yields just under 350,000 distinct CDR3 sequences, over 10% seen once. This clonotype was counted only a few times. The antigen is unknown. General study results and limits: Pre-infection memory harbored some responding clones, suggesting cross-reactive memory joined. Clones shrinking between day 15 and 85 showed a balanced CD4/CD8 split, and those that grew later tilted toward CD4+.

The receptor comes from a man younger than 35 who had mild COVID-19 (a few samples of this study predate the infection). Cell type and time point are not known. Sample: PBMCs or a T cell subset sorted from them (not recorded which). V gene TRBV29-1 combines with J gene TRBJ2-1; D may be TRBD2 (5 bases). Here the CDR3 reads CSGGNEQFF. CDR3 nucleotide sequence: TGCAGCGGAGGGAATGAGCAGTTCTTC.